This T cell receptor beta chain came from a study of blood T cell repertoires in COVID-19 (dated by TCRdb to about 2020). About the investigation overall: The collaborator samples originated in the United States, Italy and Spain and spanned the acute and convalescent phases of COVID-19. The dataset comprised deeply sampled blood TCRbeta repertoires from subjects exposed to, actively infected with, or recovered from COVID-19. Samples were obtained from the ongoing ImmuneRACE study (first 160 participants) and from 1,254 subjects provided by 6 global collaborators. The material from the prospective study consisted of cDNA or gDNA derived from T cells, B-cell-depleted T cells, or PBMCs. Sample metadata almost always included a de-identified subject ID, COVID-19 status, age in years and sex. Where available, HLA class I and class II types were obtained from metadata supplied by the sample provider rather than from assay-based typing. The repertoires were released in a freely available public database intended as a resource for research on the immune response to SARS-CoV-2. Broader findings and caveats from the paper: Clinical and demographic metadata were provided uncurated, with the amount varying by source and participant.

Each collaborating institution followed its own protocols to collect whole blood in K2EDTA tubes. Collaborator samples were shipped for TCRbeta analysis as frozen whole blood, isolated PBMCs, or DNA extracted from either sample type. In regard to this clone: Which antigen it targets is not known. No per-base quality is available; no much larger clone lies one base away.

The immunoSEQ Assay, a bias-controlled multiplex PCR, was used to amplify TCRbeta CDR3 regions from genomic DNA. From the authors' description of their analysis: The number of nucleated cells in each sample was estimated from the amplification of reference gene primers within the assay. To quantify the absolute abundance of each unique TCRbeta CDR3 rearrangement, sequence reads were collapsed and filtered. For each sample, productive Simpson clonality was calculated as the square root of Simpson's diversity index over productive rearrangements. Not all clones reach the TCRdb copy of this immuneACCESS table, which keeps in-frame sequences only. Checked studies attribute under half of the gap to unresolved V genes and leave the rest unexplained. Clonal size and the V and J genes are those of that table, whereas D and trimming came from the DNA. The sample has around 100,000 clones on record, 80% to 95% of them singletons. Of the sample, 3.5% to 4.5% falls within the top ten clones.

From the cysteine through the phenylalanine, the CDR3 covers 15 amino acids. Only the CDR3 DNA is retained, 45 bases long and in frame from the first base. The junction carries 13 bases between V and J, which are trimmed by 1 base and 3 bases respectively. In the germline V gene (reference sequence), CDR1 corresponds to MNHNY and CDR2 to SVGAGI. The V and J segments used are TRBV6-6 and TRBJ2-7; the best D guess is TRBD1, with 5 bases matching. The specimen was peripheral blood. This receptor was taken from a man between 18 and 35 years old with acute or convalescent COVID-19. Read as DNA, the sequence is TGTGCCAGCAGTTACTATGAAACCAGGGTCTACGAGCAGTACTTC. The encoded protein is CASSYYETRVYEQYF.